This T cell receptor beta chain was captured in a study of cytomegalovirus exposure and HLA in healthy donors (dated by TCRdb to between 2016 and 2019). Broadly, across the study: An earlier analysis of some 600 of the donors reported approximately 260 Gb of sequence data and approximately 120 million unique TCR beta sequences obtained from about 179 million T cells. In a later analysis, previously published TCR beta repertoires from several hundred donors were re-analyzed and high-resolution HLA genotyping was added so that TCR occurrence patterns could be studied. The later analysis used no new phenotypic data to find candidate immune exposures, relying instead on TCR beta sequences and their occurrence across donors. Besides the first cohort of around 670 subjects, a separate validation cohort made up of roughly 120 different subjects was used. All discovery cohort repertoires had been generated using a single sequencing platform. An earlier analysis of 587 of the donors used high-throughput TCR beta sequencing to judge whether each TCR beta V gene segment behaved as functional or pseudogenic. The number of typed donors differed by locus: about 629-640 for A, B, C, DRB1 and DQB1; 500 to 550 for DQA1; fewer than 610 for DPA1; and around 490 for DPB1. Roughly 5 DR-DQ haplotypes were handled as single units for association and clustering, since linkage in the cohort was strong. Across some 400 genotyped donors of the cohort, an average of about 220,000 unique TCR beta nucleotide sequences per donor were sequenced, and roughly a sixth of those sequences were non-productive. The study aimed to test whether signatures of past pathogen exposure could be identified by cataloging public T cell receptors. Among the roughly 400 genotyped donors, around 81% belonged to the genetic ancestry cluster associated with self-reported Caucasian donors. Donor age, sex, ethnicity and CMV serostatus were compiled alongside the repertoire data. To predict cytomegalovirus infection status, the study combined high-throughput TCR immunosequencing, statistical association of individual TCRs with disease status, and machine learning. In a later genetic analysis, genome-wide SNP genotypes for about 65% of the 666 donors were used, and that subset was treated as a discovery cohort. HLA typing included class I and class II loci at four-digit resolution. Around 320 gigabases of sequencing data and 70 million to 85 million unique TCR sequences were included in an early release covering around 600 HLA-typed donors. The T cell repertoires of around 670 subjects were profiled by immunosequencing and related to cytomegalovirus serostatus. Study-wide findings and limitations: Correlated functional status among segregating V segments might reflect linkage disequilibrium, but an unknown experimental factor could not be ruled out. This cohort had only TCR beta chains sequenced, and the lack of alpha or paired-chain data limited which features could be detected. At a false discovery rate of 0.05, a later analysis linked under 20,000 TCR beta sequences to specific HLA alleles. Compared with the approximately 720-donor mean, donors in an Asian-associated ancestry cluster had fewer N-insertions in productive TCRs, according to a later genetic analysis. For the cohort, immune exposure information was limited to CMV serostatus. In an earlier analysis of about 600 of the donors, most TCR beta V segments appeared in productive rearrangements about 90% or about 30% of the time, broadly matching IMGT annotations. In vitro tests confirmed that a few of the cytomegalovirus-associated TCR beta chains recognize cytomegalovirus antigens. Because HLA typing was missing for some donors at each locus, association tests included only the typed subset. Because counts were too low, about 15 rarely observed V segments, including chromosome 9 orphons, were left out of the earlier analysis of 587 of the donors. In both the original and validation cohorts, the classifier was reported to diagnose cytomegalovirus status with high specificity and sensitivity. According to a later analysis, most CMV-associated TCR beta chains appeared to be HLA-restricted, and the HLA associations seemed to be driven largely by CMV exposure. Roughly uniform sequencing depth across donors was assumed in presence/absence analyses, although this assumption may not hold. The study gave a list of about 160 TCR beta chains associated with cytomegalovirus. Because the 87-base-pair reads could not distinguish some IMGT-functional V segments, including TRBV6-2 and TRBV6-3, those segments were excluded. A cluster of highly shared sequence variants was judged likely to represent a technical artifact of the sequencing pipeline. A further reported finding was that TCR beta sequences accurately predicted the HLA-A and HLA-B alleles for most subjects in the first cohort. In a later analysis, HLA-associated TCR beta chains showed more clonal expansion and lower generation probabilities than non-associated chains that were equally common. A later analysis reported that several top co-occurrence clusters appeared linked to parvovirus B19, influenza, CMV and Epstein-Barr virus. According to a later analysis, TCR association rates differed among HLA loci, with DRB1 alleles showing the most associated TCRs and HLA-C alleles showing the fewest. The authors suggested that the approach could potentially be generalized to other disease states and immunological phenotypes. A later genetic analysis associated a missense DCLRE1C variant with V-gene and J-gene trimming of TCR beta chains, and an independent cohort replicated the association. When HLA alleles, especially DR and DQ, strongly co-occurred, TCR associations were difficult to assign to individual alleles. Across donors, most TCR sequences were observed very rarely, whereas some public TCRs were present in many individuals.

The cohort consisted of hundreds of healthy bone marrow donors. At the time of sampling, every cohort member was nominally healthy, though immune exposures that went unrecorded were likely present. The donor was CMV seropositive and was included in the group of 250 to 300 seropositive cohort members. Every donor gave a peripheral blood sample, and the peripheral blood mononuclear cells from that sample were used for TCR beta sequencing. Genomic DNA was extracted from the blood cell samples with the Qiagen DNeasy Blood Extraction Kit. Looking up the germline V gene yields CDR1 MRHNA and CDR2 SNTAGT. V is pruned by 2 bases and J by 8 bases, leaving 8 bases of the junction without a gene match. The CDR3 runs 16 residues from the cysteine to the phenylalanine. CDR3 DNA is the only sequence kept; it has 48 bases, read in frame from the first base. A word on this clone: Its cognate antigen has yet to be identified. The sample holds no much larger clone one base away, and base qualities are not on file.

The library was produced with the immunoSEQ multiplex PCR assay. For the multiplex PCR, a mixture combining 60 forward primers for TCR Vbeta segments and 13 reverse primers for TCR Jbeta segments was used. Amplification of the CDR3 region of rearranged TCR beta genes was performed with a multiplex PCR assay on genomic DNA. The Illumina HiSeq System was used to sequence the amplified TCR beta libraries as 87-base-pair reads. The authors' analysis ran thus. Across the roughly 640 repertoires, a later analysis counted tens of millions of unique TCR beta chains, approximately 12 million of which were shared by at least two donors. Raw reads were error-corrected and collapsed into unique sequences by a nearest-neighbor algorithm in which closely related sequences were merged to remove PCR and sequencing errors. CDR3 sequences were aligned to IMGT reference sequences to assign V, D and J gene segments. For a sequence to be retained, at least a six-nucleotide match to both a V gene segment and a J gene segment was required. Rearrangements were classified as productive when the CDR3 lacked stop codons and remained in frame with V and J, and all other rearrangements were classified as non-productive. CDR3 was defined according to IMGT convention as the region running from the second conserved V-encoded cysteine to the conserved J-encoded phenylalanine. Sequences without an unambiguous match to a single V gene segment were excluded from the earlier analysis of over 500 of the donors. In an earlier analysis of approximately 500 of the donors, a V segment was called functional when productive rearrangements were above 56.7%, and segregating when the standard deviation between donors exceeded 5%. A statistical classification framework was built to diagnose cytomegalovirus status from the catalog of TCR beta chain sequences. V and J gene assignment, in a later analysis, came from comparing TCR nucleotide sequences with IMGT/GENE-DB human TR gene sequences. Using the TCRdist pipeline, a later analysis assigned CDR3 sequences along with most-parsimonious VDJ recombination scenarios. In a later analysis, each TCR beta chain was defined by its CDR3 amino acid sequence together with its V-gene family, and reads lacking a unique V-gene family were excluded. A later analysis removed 600 or so highly shared, low-generation-probability nucleotide sequences to deal with suspected cross-contamination and a sequencing artifact. In a later analysis, a clonal expansion index was calculated for each public chain from normalized within-repertoire ranks of inferred template counts. A later analysis computed generation probabilities with a VDJ recombination model fitted to out-of-frame rearrangements, and checked the results against IGoR. Hypergeometric tests were used in a later analysis to score TCR-TCR, TCR-HLA and TCR-CMV co-occurrence, with a repertoire-size bias correction applied to the TCR pairs. In a later analysis, false discovery rates were estimated by permuting HLA or CMV assignments 20 times. In a later analysis, co-occurring TCRs were grouped using DBSCAN, with TCRdist sequence similarity added in when clustering inside HLA-allele-positive subsets. Repertoires with fewer than 30,000 or more than 120,000 public chains, plus five repertoires with anomalous nucleotide sharing, were excluded from co-occurrence clustering. Entries here come from immuneACCESS through TCRdb and include only in-frame sequences with V and J called. Some clones fail to appear in such tables; in the studies checked, an unresolved V gene covers under half of the shortfall, and the cause of the remainder is unknown. The V and J calls and clone size were taken over from that table, and D and trimming were inferred from the DNA. The sample table records under 200,000 clones; 82% of these occur just once. The biggest ten clones account for less than 1% of the sample.

This receptor was identified in a girl aged 2 to 9 in good health and CMV-seropositive. The sequence joins TRBV6-4 to TRBJ2-1; TRBD2 lines up with 11 middle nucleotides. The sample was PBMCs. The DNA sequence is as follows: TGTGCCAGCAGTGACGAGGTAGCGGGAGGGCCGGATGAGCAGTTCTTC. Its protein is CASSDEVAGGPDEQFF.